The 15 T cell receptor beta chains presented below share a single source sample, sequenced in a study of Graves' ophthalmopathy and Graves' hyperthyroidism. The TCR beta CDR3 regions underwent amplification from RNA transcripts. HTBI-primed RT-PCR formed the first round, and a multiplex PCR formed the second. One entry per CDR3 protein, called by TCRdb with MiXCR from the multiplex PCR reads. The sample shows around 1,000,000 distinct CDR3 sequences, 35% to 45% of them seen only once. The sample comprised peripheral blood or thyroid tissue (not recorded which). These receptors all stem from an adult man with Graves' hyperthyroidism.

The V gene is TRBV12-3 or TRBV12-4, the J gene TRBJ2-7; D is possibly TRBD1 or TRBD2 (5 bases each). The CDR3 is 14 residues long. Deletions cut 6 bases from V and 5 bases from J, with 17 bases between. In DNA, the CDR3 is TGTGCCAGCAGGCCGGGACCCTACCCTCACGAGCAGTACTTC. Translating gives CASRPGPYPHEQYF.

The chain has TRBV19 and TRBJ1-4; 7 bases map to TRBD1. The V gene end was trimmed by 11 bases and the J gene end by 8 bases; junction bases not matched to a gene: 8. Looked up from germline, CDR1 is LNHDA and CDR2 is SQIVND (reference sequence). This CDR3 region has 12 residues. CDR3 sequence: CAGGTAREKLFF. CDR3 nucleotides: TGTGCCGGGGGGACAGCCCGCGAAAAACTGTTTTTT.

This clonotype was detected only once. This rearrangement joins TRBV2 to TRBJ1-5; tentative D call: TRBD1 (6 bases). Germline assignment: CDR1 SNHLY and CDR2 FYNNEI. V was cut by 5 bases and J by 1 base, with 18 bases left in between. The CDR3 runs 17 residues. Written as DNA, the CDR3 is TGTGCCAGCAGTTCCCGGGGGGCTGGGCGGAGCAATCAGCCCCAGCATTTT. It translates to CASSSRGAGRSNQPQHF.

The sample holds a few counts of this clonotype. The CDR3 region has the DNA TGTGCCAGCAGCTACCCCACGAGGGGCACTGAAGCTTTCTTT. This encodes CASSYPTRGTEAFF. J is TRBJ1-1 and V is TRBV5-6; weak D call: TRBD1 (5 bases). The CDR3 sequence is 14 residues long. V dropped 3 bases and J dropped 4 bases, with 13 bases sitting between them. Germline V CDR1 and CDR2: SGHDT, YYEEEE.

This chain links TRBV24-1 with TRBJ2-5; 8 bases are shared with TRBD1. CDR3 length: 13 residues. V was pared by 10 bases and J by 4 bases, with 7 bases of the junction left unmatched. Looked up from germline, CDR1 is KGHDR and CDR2 is SFDVKD. CDR3: CATGTGQGETQYF. The CDR3 DNA reads as TGTGCCACGGGAACCGGACAGGGAGAGACCCAGTACTTC.

The V gene is TRBV20-1, the J gene TRBJ2-5, with 7 bases fitting TRBD2. CDR1 and CDR2 (germline): DFQATT, SNEGSKA (reference sequence). The CDR3 loop spans 15 amino acids. The ends lost 0 bases at V and 4 bases at J; junction bases unmatched: 8. CDR3 bases: TGCAGTGCTAGAGATCCCCCGGGACTAATAGAGACCCAGTACTTC. Amino acid sequence: CSARDPPGLIETQYF.

The chain joins TRBV7-2 to TRBJ2-5, with 9 bases that match TRBD1. CDR3 length: 17 amino acids. With 5 bases clipped from V and 7 bases from J, the junction kept 17 bases outside the gene matches. Germline-derived CDR1 and CDR2 are SGHTA and FQGNSA. The CDR3 DNA is TGTGCCAGCAGCCAGCGGACAGGGGTAATCCAACGAGCGACCCAGTACTTC. This translates into CASSQRTGVIQRATQYF. The entire variable domain, with the rest obtained from reference TRBV7-2 and TRBJ2-5, is as follows: GAGVSQSPSNKVTEKGKDVELRCDPISGHTALYWYRQSLGQGLEFLIYFQGNSAPDKSGLPSDRFSAERTGGSVSTLTIQRTQQEDSAVYLCASSQRTGVIQRATQYFGPGTRLLVL.

This clonotype occurred a few times. This sequence joins TRBV12-3 or TRBV12-4 and TRBJ2-2; a weak D match, TRBD2 (5 bases). The V gene lost 8 bases and the J gene lost 3 bases, with 13 bases spanning the gap. The CDR3 runs to 14 residues. The CDR3 nucleotides are TGTGCCAGCGGGATAGTCGGGGACACCGGGGAGCTGTTTTTT. Amino acid sequence: CASGIVGDTGELFF.

This clonotype was observed many times. The conserved phenylalanine or tryptophan is not found at the CDR3 terminus, so this likely reflects a read error. The DNA is left out, because the CDR3 cannot be placed on it with certainty; the CDR3 is given as TCRdb lists it. V is TRBV12-3 or TRBV12-4 and J is TRBJ2-7; the table's TRBD2 call for D was not verified on the DNA. The CDR3 totals 8 residues, both ends included. The CDR3 loop is CASSLGTS.

Concerning this clonotype: This may be a read error: a much more frequent sequence differs by one nucleotide. The gene calls are TRBV9 and TRBJ1-2; 8 positions agree with TRBD1. The CDR3 contains 12 residues. Per the germline V gene, CDR1 is SGDLS and CDR2 is YYNGEE. This CDR3 reads CASSGGQGGSAF. In nucleotides, the CDR3 is TGTGCCAGCAGCGGAGGACAGGGAGGATCCGCCTTC.

The CDR3 DNA reads as TGCGCCAGCAGCTTCGGGACTAGCGGGAATTACGAGCAGTACTTC. This translates into CASSFGTSGNYEQYF. J is TRBJ2-7 and V is TRBV5-1, with TRBD2 identical over 13 bases. CDR1 is SGHRS, CDR2 YFSETQ, per germline. Trimming cost V 2 bases and J 4 bases; bases outside gene matches: 3. The CDR3 is made up of 15 amino acids.

This clonotype has only a few counts. V is TRBV19 and J is TRBJ1-1; D not resolved. This CDR3 is built from 15 residues. The V and J ends lost 0 bases and 1 base respectively, with 9 bases between them. The germline CDR1 and CDR2 sequences are LNHDA and SQIVND (reference sequence). CDR3 in amino acids: CASSIDQLGNTEAFF. CDR3 coding DNA: TGTGCCAGTAGTATAGATCAGTTAGGGAACACTGAAGCTTTCTTT.

Concerning this clonotype itself: A junction boundary mismatches the germline segment, possibly from a read error. V is TRBV19 and J is TRBJ1-5; no clear D gene. The length of the CDR3 is 13 residues. CDR1 and CDR2 from the germline V gene are LNHDA and SQIVND (reference sequence). The CDR3 bases are TGTGCCAGTAGTACCTCGTCGAATCAGCCTCAGCATTTT. This gives the protein CASSTSSNQPQHF.

On this clonotype itself: A read error may produce the germline difference seen at one junction end. V gene TRBV11-2 combines with J gene TRBJ2-7, with TRBD2 identical over 9 bases. Germline assignment: CDR1 SGHAT and CDR2 FQNNGV. CDR3 length: 18 residues. The CDR3 DNA sequence: TGTACCAGCAGCCTCCCTCCGTTTAGAGCGGGAGGATTGTACGAGCAGTACTTC. The encoded protein is CTSSLPPFRAGGLYEQYF.

Comment on this clonotype: Possible read error: a much larger clone is one base away. The J gene is TRBJ1-4, the V gene TRBV14, with 7 bases fitting TRBD1. V gave up 4 bases and J gave up 8 bases; unmatched junction bases: 10. The CDR3 length is 15 residues. Germline CDR1 and CDR2: SGHDN and FVKESK. The CDR3 bases are TGTGCCAGCAGCCGAGTGGAGGGGGCCGGGGAAAAACTGTTTTTT. It encodes CASSRVEGAGEKLFF.